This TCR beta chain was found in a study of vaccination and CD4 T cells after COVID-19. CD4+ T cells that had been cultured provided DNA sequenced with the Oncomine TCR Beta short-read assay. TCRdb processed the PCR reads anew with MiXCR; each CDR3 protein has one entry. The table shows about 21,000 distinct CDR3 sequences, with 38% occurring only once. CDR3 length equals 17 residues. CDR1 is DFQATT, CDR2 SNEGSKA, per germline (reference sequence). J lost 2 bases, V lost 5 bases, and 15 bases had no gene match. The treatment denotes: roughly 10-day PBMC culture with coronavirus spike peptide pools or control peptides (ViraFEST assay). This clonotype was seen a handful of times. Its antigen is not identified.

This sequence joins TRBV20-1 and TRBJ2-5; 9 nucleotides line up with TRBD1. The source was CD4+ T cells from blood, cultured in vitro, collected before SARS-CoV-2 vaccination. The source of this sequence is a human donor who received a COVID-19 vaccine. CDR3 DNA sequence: TGCAGTGCTGACACCGCTCCGGGACAGGGACTTCAAGAGACCCAGTACTTC. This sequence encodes CSADTAPGQGLQETQYF.